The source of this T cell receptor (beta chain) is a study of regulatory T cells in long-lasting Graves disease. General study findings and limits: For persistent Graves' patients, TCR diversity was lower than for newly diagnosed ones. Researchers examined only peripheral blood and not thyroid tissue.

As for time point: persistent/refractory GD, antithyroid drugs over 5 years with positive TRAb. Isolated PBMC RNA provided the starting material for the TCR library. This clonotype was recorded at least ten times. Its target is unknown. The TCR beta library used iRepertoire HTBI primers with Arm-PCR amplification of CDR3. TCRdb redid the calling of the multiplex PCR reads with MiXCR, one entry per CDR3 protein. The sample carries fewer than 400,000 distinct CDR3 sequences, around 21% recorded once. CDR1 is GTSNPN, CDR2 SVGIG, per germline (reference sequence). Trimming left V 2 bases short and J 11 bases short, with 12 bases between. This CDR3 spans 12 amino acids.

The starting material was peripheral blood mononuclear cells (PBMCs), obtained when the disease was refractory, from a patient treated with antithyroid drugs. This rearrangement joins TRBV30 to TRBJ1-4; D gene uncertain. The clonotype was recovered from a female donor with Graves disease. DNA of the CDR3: TGTGCCTGGAGTCCCGAGAGGTTGAAACTGTTTTTT. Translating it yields CAWSPERLKLFF. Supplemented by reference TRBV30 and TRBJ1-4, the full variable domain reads SQTIHQWPATLVQPVGSPLSLECTVEGTSNPNLYWYRQAAGRGLQLLFYSVGIGQISSEVPQNLSASRPQDRQFILSSKKLLLSDSGFYLCAWSPERLKLFFGSGTQLSVL.